This TCR beta chain was recovered during a study of blood T cell repertoires in COVID-19. Methods used by the authors: Reference gene primer amplification gave nucleated cell count estimates. Some clones are missing from TCRdb's copy, which holds only in-frame ones; the method was immunoSEQ multiplex PCR. Clone size and the V and J calls come from that table; the DNA yielded D and trimming. The table has 200,000 or so clones, approximately 90% seen once. The CDR3 is 16 residues long. Per germline, CDR1 LNHNV and CDR2 YYDKDF (reference sequence). Trimming left V 4 bases short and J 2 bases short, with 16 bases between.

The rearrangement uses TRBV15 and TRBJ2-3; D may be TRBD2 (6 bases). The clonotype comes from a woman aged 40 to 50 with acute COVID-19. The sequencing input was PBMCs or T cells enriched from blood (not recorded which). In DNA form, the CDR3 reads TGTGCCACCAGCACCTGGGACTCTAACTACACAGATACGCAGTATTTT. This codes for CATSTWDSNYTDTQYF.